This TCR beta chain stems from a study of T cells in Graves' hyperthyroidism and ophthalmopathy. Amplification targeted TCR beta CDR3 regions from RNA transcripts. TCR CDR3 underwent first-round RT-PCR with the HTBI primer set. Each CDR3 protein gets one entry after TCRdb re-called the multiplex PCR reads with MiXCR. The data contain approximately 400,000 distinct CDR3 sequences, less than 20% of them singletons. Study-level findings and limits: Ophthalmopathy was predicted by the model a median of approximately 6 months ahead of onset. A model using 13 V-J features told ophthalmopathy apart from stable hyperthyroidism.

This clonotype was observed many times. The antigen remains unidentified. Graves' hyperthyroidism showing no ophthalmopathy progression within 18 months was considered stable. A patient was excluded if there was uncontrolled infection, other autoimmune disease, pregnancy or lactation. Germline-derived CDR1 and CDR2 are DFQATT and SNEGSKA (reference sequence). V lost 3 bases and J 3 bases, leaving 18 bases between the germline ends. The CDR3 consists of 16 residues. The TCR was taken from a woman aged 18-29 years with Graves' hyperthyroidism. This rearrangement joins TRBV20-1 to TRBJ1-5, with D tentatively TRBD1 (5 bases). Input material: blood. The CDR3, as DNA: TGCAGTGCTAGGGACATCGAAGGGGCCATCAATCAGCCCCAGCATTTT. Its translation: CSARDIEGAINQPQHF.